This T cell receptor (beta chain) was recorded in a study of response to subunit inactivated influenza vaccine. The germline V and J ends were trimmed by 2 bases and 7 bases, with 11 bases remaining between them. This CDR3 comprises 13 residues. Germline V gene sequence: CDR1 SGHTA, CDR2 FQGNSA. In this sample, this clonotype turned up a few times. The antigen remains unidentified. Study results and caveats: After each seasonal influenza vaccination, few new T cells are recruited, the authors suggested.

TCRdb reprocessed the RT-PCR reads via MiXCR and lists one record per CDR3 protein. The table lists hundreds of thousands of distinct CDR3 sequences, roughly 13% of them singletons, with 6% to 8% in the top ten. Sequenced material: PBMCs from blood, taken 14 to 15 days before vaccination. The chain couples TRBV7-2 to TRBJ1-1; tentatively, D is TRBD1 (5 bases). The TCR sequence derives from a man aged 50-60 years who received an inactivated influenza vaccine. Written as DNA, the CDR3 is TGTGCCAGCAGCTTAACTTTCACAGGTGAAGCTTTCTTT. It specifies CASSLTFTGEAFF.